This T cell receptor (beta chain) came from a study of cytomegalovirus exposure and HLA in healthy donors. Study context: A prior study identified 117 million unique TCR beta sequences from 150 million to 200 million T cells. Broader study findings: In vitro, three CMV-associated chains proved specific for CMV antigens. Later on, a genetic analysis was performed. It linked a missense variant in DCLRE1C with V- and J-gene trimming of TCR beta. Near-uniform donor sequencing depth was presumed by presence/absence analyses.

The PCR ran on 60 Vbeta and 13 Jbeta primers. Assay: immunoSEQ multiplex PCR; the TCRdb copy retains only in-frame clones and omits some. The data contain 95,000 to 150,000 clones, approximately 70% of them singletons. Of note for this clone: Its target is unknown.

The V gene lost 6 bases and the J gene lost 2 bases, with 10 bases spanning the gap. The CDR3 loop spans 14 amino acids. Germline assignment: CDR1 MNHEY and CDR2 SVGAGI. The chain is built from TRBV6-5 and TRBJ2-2, with D maybe TRBD1 (6 bases). The sequenced material came from PBMCs. This sequence was found in a young man in good health and CMV-seronegative. CDR3 protein: CASRGTTNTGELFF. The CDR3 DNA reads as TGTGCCAGCAGGGGGACAACCAACACCGGGGAGCTGTTTTTT.